This is a list of T cell receptor beta chains from one sample in a study of Graves' ophthalmopathy and Graves' hyperthyroidism. A single record per CDR3 protein comes from TCRdb applying MiXCR to the multiplex PCR reads. The sample lists about 220,000 distinct CDR3 sequences; about a fifth were seen once. Material: peripheral blood. These receptors were collected from a woman aged 45-65 years with Graves' ophthalmopathy. Both conserved end residues are part of each CDR3. D genes are given only for firm matches. Rows may omit the clone size; those that give it use once, few, many or a size class.

d_call	j_call	clone_size	v_call	cdr3_aa	cdr3_nt
.	TRBJ2-5	many	TRBV6-1	CASSEGTVTQETQYF	TGTGCCAGCAGTGAGGGTACGGTTACACAAGAGACCCAGTACTTC
.	TRBJ1-1	many	TRBV7-9	CASSFGGSGRAFF	TGTGCCAGCAGCTTTGGGGGAAGCGGACGGGCTTTCTTT
TRBD1	TRBJ1-1	many	TRBV28	CASSLWARGTEAFF	TGTGCCAGCAGTTTATGGGCCAGGGGGACTGAAGCTTTCTTT
.	TRBJ1-3	many	TRBV29-1	CSVSRGSSTIYF	TGCAGCGTCAGTCGCGGTTCCAGCACCATATATTTT
.	TRBJ1-6	many	TRBV30	CAWSRFRGQDSPLHF	TGTGCCTGGAGTCGATTCAGGGGTCAGGATTCACCCCTCCACTTT
.	TRBJ1-2	.	TRBV6-5	CASSYATGKYAYGYTF	TGTGCCAGCAGTTACGCCACAGGGAAGTATGCCTATGGCTACACCTTC
.	TRBJ2-7	many	TRBV6-1	CASRVAAGDTYEQYF	TGTGCCAGCAGGGTCGCGGCAGGGGATACCTACGAGCAGTACTTC
.	TRBJ2-2	few	TRBV11-2	CASSNRGGGSGTGELFF	TGTGCCAGCAGCAATAGGGGTGGAGGGTCGGGCACCGGGGAGCTGTTTTTT
.	TRBJ2-1	many	TRBV6-9	CASSSAWDEQFF	TGTGCCAGCAGTTCGGCATGGGATGAGCAGTTCTTC
.	TRBJ1-6	many	TRBV11-2	CASSLVGVRDSPLHF	TGTGCCAGCAGCTTAGTGGGGGTACGTGATTCACCCCTCCACTTT
.	TRBJ2-3	many	TRBV10-3	CAISEQEATDTQYF	TGTGCCATCAGTGAACAAGAAGCCACAGATACGCAGTATTTT
.	TRBJ2-2	many	TRBV15	CATSIRIWGTNTGELFF	TGTGCCACCAGCATAAGAATATGGGGGACTAACACCGGGGAGCTGTTTTTT
TRBD1	TRBJ2-7	many	TRBV2	CASHQLAGGSYEQYF	TGTGCCAGCCACCAACTGGCAGGGGGCTCGTACGAGCAGTACTTC
.	TRBJ2-7	many	TRBV28	CASSSWGAYEQYF	TGTGCCAGCAGTTCCTGGGGTGCCTACGAGCAGTACTTC
TRBD1	TRBJ1-5	many	TRBV6-1	CASRDRGEDQPQHF	TGTGCCAGCAGGGACAGGGGGGAGGATCAGCCCCAGCATTTT
.	TRBJ1-6	many	TRBV20-1	CSARDRAGRSYNSPLHF	TGCAGTGCTAGAGACCGGGCTGGGAGATCCTATAATTCACCCCTCCACTTT